The present T cell receptor (beta chain) was sequenced within a study of T-cell memory formation after mild COVID-19. There are a few counts of this clonotype. Its specificity is unknown. Study-wide findings and caveats: Clones that contracted from day 15 to 85 had balanced CD4/CD8; later expanders were CD4+ biased. Some clones that responded turned up in pre-infection memory, which suggests that cross-reactive memory joined in. Largely, contracting CD4+ clones fell within CM and EM, and contracting CD8+ clones within EMRA.

5'RACE primed at constant segments yielded TCR alpha and TCR beta cDNA libraries bearing sample barcodes and UMIs. TCRdb independently ran MiXCR on the 5' RACE reads; one entry per CDR3 protein. Of 300,000 to 350,000 distinct CDR3 sequences listed, about an eighth are singletons. The CDR3 length is 16 residues. Germline CDR1 reads KGHSH; CDR2 reads LQKENI. Trimming took 0 bases from V and 5 from J, leaving 14 bases between them. The V gene is TRBV18, the J gene TRBJ2-1, with D possibly TRBD2 on 5 matching bases. This clonotype was sampled from a man aged 18-30 years who had mild COVID-19 (a few samples of this study predate the infection). Cell type and time point are not known. Sequenced: PBMCs or a T cell subset sorted from them (not recorded which). The CDR3, as DNA: TGTGCCAGCTCACCACCGTTCCCGTTCGGGGACAATGAGCAGTTCTTC. It specifies CASSPPFPFGDNEQFF.